The rows below give T cell receptor beta chains drawn from one sample of a study of low-dose radiotherapy and immunotherapy resistance in tumors. MiXCR, applied by TCRdb to the reads, yields one record per CDR3 protein. The sample consists of tens of thousands of distinct CDR3 sequences, more than 25% of them appearing once. The input for sequencing was PBMCs, taken before treatment. Every receptor here comes from a male donor with rectosigmoid adenocarcinoma. CDR3s leave out the opening cysteine and the closing phenylalanine or tryptophan. A D gene is named only where the DNA matches it firmly. Size values are once, few and many counts, or a class for expanded clones, and some rows have none.

TRBD1	TRBV5-1	-	ASSLGQVDQQF
-	TRBV4-1	-	ASSQDRLATGELF
TRBD2	TRBV27	many	ASSLRLGLGTDTQY
-	TRBV28	-	ASSQPSGPQH
TRBD1	TRBV4-2	-	ASSPDRGLSRDTQY
TRBD2	TRBV11-2	-	ASSRGLAIVDTQY
-	TRBV5-1	few	ASSFSPNYGYT
TRBD2	TRBV19	many	ASSIGSGATDTQY
-	TRBV6-5	-	ASRSGAYEQY
TRBD1	TRBV19	-	ASRTGVTGELF
TRBD2	TRBV25-1	many	ASRSSSGTNSYEQY
-	TRBV21-1	few	ASSKIPGSRGRT